Each of the 28 T cell receptor beta chains below was sequenced from the same sample in a study of read filtering for tumor transcriptome and immune sequencing. Molecular barcoded adaptors covering alpha/delta and beta/gamma chains were used on roughly 400 ng RNA. TCRdb redid the calling of the reads with MiXCR, one entry per CDR3 protein. The sample includes roughly 60,000 distinct CDR3 sequences, 20% to 25% seen only once; the top ten take roughly 15%. Sample: a population of CD138-negative cells sorted from bone marrow. These receptors were collected from a donor at least 40 years old with multiple myeloma.

This sequence joins TRBV16 and TRBJ1-5; no clear D gene. V lost 2 bases and J lost 2, with 16 bases in between. The germline V gene encodes CDR1 KGHSY and CDR2 FQNENV. The CDR3 runs 17 residues. The CDR3 region has the DNA TGTGCCAGCAGCCAACCGAAGGGCCCGACGGGCAATCAGCCCCAGCATTTT. It yields the protein CASSQPKGPTGNQPQHF.

Concerning this clonotype: It is likely a read error: a sequence one base away is far more abundant. The chain uses TRBV5-1 and TRBJ2-1, with 8 bases identical to TRBD2. The length of the CDR3 is 16 residues. CDR1 is SGHRS and CDR2 is YFSETQ in the germline V gene. The DNA for the CDR3 is TGTGCCAGCAGCCAATACGCGGGGGGAGCCTACAATGAGCAGTTCTTC. Its protein product is CASSQYAGGAYNEQFF.

Notes on this clonotype: A much larger clone lies a single base off, so this may be a read error. The V and J genes are TRBV14 and TRBJ1-2, with TRBD1 as a possible D gene (6 bases). CDR1 is SGHDN, CDR2 FVKESK, per germline. This CDR3 comprises 16 residues. The V end was cut by 0 bases, the J end by 4 bases, with 15 bases between. CDR3 coding DNA: TGTGCCAGCAGCCAAGATCGTAGGGGGGCTTCCTATGGCTACACCTTC. Amino acids: CASSQDRRGASYGYTF.

Points on this clonotype: The CDR3 end shows no conserved phenylalanine or tryptophan, and so a read error is likely. This rearrangement joins TRBV7-9 to TRBJ2-7, with 10 bases matching TRBD2. This CDR3 spans 14 amino acids. V trimming: 5 bases; J trimming: 4 bases; junction bases outside the gene matches: 5. Germline V gene sequence: CDR1 SEHNR, CDR2 FQNEAQ (reference sequence). The CDR3 DNA reads as TGTGCCAGCAGCCCGGGACTAGCGACATACGAGCAGTACTCC. Translating it yields CASSPGLATYEQYS.

The sample holds a few counts of this clonotype. The genes are TRBV6-2 or TRBV6-3 and TRBJ1-5; D is possibly TRBD1 (6 bases). The CDR3 covers 18 residues. The V gene's germline CDR1 is MNHEY and CDR2 SVGEGT. The V end lost 0 bases, the J end lost 5 bases, and 20 bases lay between the germline ends. CDR3 sequence (DNA): TGTGCCAGCAGTTACTCTAGGGGTAGGGGGGGTTCGGATCAGCCCCAGCATTTT. It is translated as CASSYSRGRGGSDQPQHF.

This clonotype was seen repeatedly, ten times or more. The chain uses TRBV7-8 and TRBJ2-1, with D possibly matching TRBD2 (6 bases). The V end was cut by 5 bases, the J end by 10 bases, with 15 bases between. Germline V lookup: CDR1 SGHVS, CDR2 FQNEAQ. This CDR3 is 13 amino acids long. The CDR3 DNA follows: TGTGCCAGCAGCGCGACTAGAGCTCGAGAGCAGTTCTTC. As protein: CASSATRAREQFF.

In its sample, this clonotype was seen many times. The genes are TRBV7-9 and TRBJ2-3; maybe TRBD1 (6 bases). The CDR3 contains 16 residues. The ends were cut back, 5 bases at V and 0 bases at J, with 15 bases in the middle. CDR1 SEHNR and CDR2 FQNEAQ come from the germline V gene (reference sequence). CDR3 protein: CASSPRDTTSTDTQYF. CDR3 sequence (DNA): TGTGCCAGCAGCCCCAGGGACACCACTAGCACAGATACGCAGTATTTT.

Only one count was recorded for this clonotype. The J gene is TRBJ2-1, the V gene TRBV7-3; 7 nucleotides agree with TRBD2. The V and J ends lost 3 bases and 5 bases, in that order; junction bases with no gene match: 7. The CDR3 has 15 amino acids. The germline gives CDR1 SGHTA, CDR2 FQGTGA. CDR3 in amino acids: CASSLWASGHNEQFF. The DNA for the CDR3 is TGTGCCAGCAGCTTGTGGGCTAGCGGACACAATGAGCAGTTCTTC. The full variable domain, in which reference TRBV7-3 and TRBJ2-1 provide the parts outside the CDR3, is GAGVSQTPSNKVTEKGKYVELRCDPISGHTALYWYRQSLGQGPEFLIYFQGTGAADDSGLPNDRFFAVRPEGSVSTLKIQRTERGDSAVYLCASSLWASGHNEQFFGPGTRLTVL.

This clonotype came up many times. A far larger clone is one base from this, pointing to a likely read error. As the CDR3 is not closed by the conserved phenylalanine or tryptophan, this likely results from a read error. The rearrangement uses TRBV12-3 or TRBV12-4 and TRBJ2-1; 10 nucleotides line up with TRBD1. V shed 6 bases and J 7 bases; nucleotides not matched to a gene: 6. This CDR3 has 14 amino acids. The CDR3 reads CASSRWDRGNEQFY. The CDR3 DNA reads TGTGCCAGCAGCCGCTGGGACAGGGGTAATGAGCAGTTCTAC.

This clonotype has a handful of counts. The CDR3 ends on some other residue instead of the conserved phenylalanine or tryptophan, so this is likely a read error. The chain is built from TRBV2 and TRBJ2-3; possible D gene TRBD1, 5 bases. In germline, CDR1 is SNHLY, CDR2 FYNNEI. Trimming pared 4 bases from V and 6 bases from J, leaving 14 bases between. The CDR3 spans 14 residues. As DNA, the CDR3 is TGTGCCAGCAGTGTAGGGGCGGTTAAGGATACGCAGTATTCT. This sequence encodes CASSVGAVKDTQYS.

The table lists this clonotype with many counts. J is TRBJ2-3 and V is TRBV7-9; the match to TRBD2 covers 8 bases. The germline gives CDR1 SEHNR, CDR2 FQNEAQ (reference sequence). This CDR3 has 15 residues. Losses at the gene ends were 4 bases for V and 9 bases for J; bases not matched to a gene: 12. CDR3 loop: CASSSTGGGVETQYF. CDR3 in DNA: TGTGCCAGCAGCTCCACGGGGGGGGGTGTGGAGACGCAGTATTTT.

This clonotype was seen ten or more times. The DNA of the CDR3 is TGTGCCAGCAGCCTCCGACACAATCTATTAAGCTCTGGGGCCAACGTCCTGACTTTC. Amino acids: CASSLRHNLLSSGANVLTF. The chain uses TRBV3-1 and TRBJ2-6; D ambiguous. Germline V gene sequence: CDR1 LGHDT, CDR2 YNNKEL (reference sequence). The ends were cut back, 4 bases at V and 0 bases at J, with 19 bases in the middle. The CDR3 length is 19 residues.

Ten or more counts support this clonotype. This chain joins TRBV6-2 or TRBV6-3 and TRBJ1-5; no reliable D call. The CDR3 loop spans 15 amino acids. The V end lost 0 bases, the J end lost 2 bases, and 8 bases lay between the germline ends. The germline gives CDR1 MNHEY, CDR2 SVGEGT. CDR3 in DNA: TGTGCCAGCAGTTACTCAGGGATACGCAATCAGCCCCAGCATTTT. Translating gives CASSYSGIRNQPQHF.

As to this clonotype: This may be a read error: a much more frequent sequence differs by one nucleotide. The chain is built from TRBV2 and TRBJ2-5; 8 bases are shared with TRBD1. Looked up from germline, CDR1 is SNHLY and CDR2 is FYNNEI. This CDR3 comprises 15 residues. The trim removed 7 bases at V and 1 base at J, leaving 8 bases unmatched. This chain's CDR3 is CASTLRTGTQETQYF. The DNA for the CDR3 is TGTGCCAGCACTCTGAGGACAGGGACCCAAGAGACCCAGTACTTC.

Of note for this clonotype: It may be a read error: a sequence one base away is much more abundant. The genes are TRBV10-2 and TRBJ1-1; D uncertain. CDR1 and CDR2 (germline): WSHSY, SAAADI. This CDR3 region has 12 residues. The CDR3 DNA reads as TGCGCCAGCAGTTCACTGAACACTGAAGCTTACTTT. Protein: CASSSLNTEAYF.

The chain carries TRBV28 and TRBJ1-5; D remains ambiguous. Germline V gene lookup returns CDR1 MDHEN and CDR2 SYDVKM. The CDR3 consists of 13 residues. The ends were cut back, 2 bases at V and 4 bases at J, with 6 bases in the middle. CDR3 sequence (DNA): TGTGCCAGCAGTTTAGAGTTTAATCAGCCCCAGCATTTT. Protein sequence: CASSLEFNQPQHF.

This clonotype was detected many times. The chain couples TRBV7-2 to TRBJ2-1; no firm D call. Germline V gives CDR1 SGHTA, CDR2 FQGNSA. This CDR3 region has 14 residues. Trimming cost V 5 bases and J 5 bases, with 13 bases left between them. CDR3 DNA sequence: TGTGCCAGCAGCCAAACCACCCCTCACAATGAGCAGTTCTTC. Amino acid sequence: CASSQTTPHNEQFF.

To note about this clonotype: A much larger clone is a single base away; this may be a read error. The rearrangement uses TRBV9 and TRBJ2-3; no clear D gene. Germline CDR1 is SGDLS and CDR2 is YYNGEE. This CDR3 has 15 amino acids. Trimming cost V 4 bases and J 1 base, with 13 bases left between them. The CDR3 region is CASSSQTWGTDTQYF. CDR3 in DNA: TGTGCCAGCAGCTCCCAGACTTGGGGCACAGATACGCAGTATTTT.

This clonotype appeared a few times. The chain is built from TRBV29-1 and TRBJ2-3, with 11 nucleotides matching TRBD1. J was trimmed by 4 bases and V by 7 bases; bases with no gene match: 7. Germline values: CDR1 SQVTM, CDR2 ANQGSEA. This CDR3 has 14 amino acids. The CDR3 coding sequence is TGCAGCGCCTGGACAGGGGGCGCGGCAGATACGCAGTATTTT. Translation gives CSAWTGGAADTQYF.

This clonotype was seen at least ten times. This rearrangement joins TRBV5-5 to TRBJ2-7, with D possibly matching TRBD2 (6 bases). CDR1 and CDR2 (germline): SGHKS, YYEKEE (reference sequence). V was shortened by 7 bases and J by 0 bases, with 20 bases between the two germline ends. The CDR3 runs 16 residues. The CDR3 loop reads CASAPQAGGYSYEQYF. Here the CDR3 DNA reads TGTGCCAGCGCCCCCCAGGCCGGGGGATACTCCTACGAGCAGTACTTC.

This clonotype has just a few counts. The gene calls are TRBV7-3 and TRBJ1-1; D not certain. Looked up from germline, CDR1 is SGHTA and CDR2 is FQGTGA. The CDR3 runs 14 residues. V was clipped by 4 bases and J by 4 bases, with 13 bases between them. CDR3 DNA sequence: TGTGCCAGCAGCTCCGGACGGAGGAGCACTGAAGCTTTCTTT. It specifies CASSSGRRSTEAFF.

This chain links TRBV15 with TRBJ2-1; the match to TRBD2 covers 13 bases. The CDR3 extends over 17 amino acids. Germline CDR1 is LNHNV and CDR2 is YYDKDF (reference sequence). Germline trimming cut 6 bases from V and 11 bases from J; bases unmatched to any gene: 16. The CDR3 sequence: CATRAGTSGAYGGKQFF. CDR3 coding DNA: TGTGCCACCAGGGCCGGGACTAGCGGGGCGTACGGGGGTAAGCAGTTCTTC.

This clonotype was recorded a few times. V usage is TRBV5-1 and J usage is TRBJ2-7, with D tentatively TRBD2 (5 bases). V lost 0 bases and J 1 base, leaving 8 bases between the germline ends. The CDR3 length is 14 residues. Germline V gene data show CDR1 as SGHRS and CDR2 as YFSETQ. The CDR3 region has the DNA TGCGCCAGCAGCTTGGCGTCGGGGTCCTACGAGCAGTACTTC. This gives the protein CASSLASGSYEQYF.

Details on this clonotype: Because it lacks the conserved phenylalanine or tryptophan at the end, this CDR3 is likely a read error. The rearrangement links TRBV6-5 to TRBJ2-1; D ambiguous. CDR3 size: 15 residues. CDR1 and CDR2 from the germline V gene are MNHEY and SVGAGI. This chain's CDR3 is CAGSLQGPTINEQFL. DNA for the CDR3: TGTGCCGGCAGTCTCCAAGGCCCCACGATCAATGAGCAGTTCCTC.

This sequence joins TRBV20-1 and TRBJ2-5; the D gene is possibly TRBD2 (6 bases). Germline-derived CDR1 and CDR2 are DFQATT and SNEGSKA (reference sequence). V was shortened by 2 bases and J by 7 bases, with 14 bases between the two germline ends. The CDR3 covers 13 residues. The CDR3, as DNA: TGCAGTGCTAGACCCGGGACCGGGGGGACCCAGTACTTC. As protein: CSARPGTGGTQYF.

The rearrangement joins TRBV7-3 to TRBJ2-3; D might be TRBD1 (6 bases). V was cut by 3 bases and J by 3 bases, with 10 bases left in between. The germline CDR1 and CDR2 sequences are SGHTA and FQGTGA. CDR3 length: 14 amino acids. The CDR3 DNA is TGTGCCAGCAGCTTCGACAGGACAACAGATACGCAGTATTTT. This encodes CASSFDRTTDTQYF.

This clonotype turned up a few times. The chain couples TRBV18 to TRBJ2-3; D remains unclear. Germline CDR1 and CDR2: KGHSH and LQKENI. This CDR3 is 14 amino acids long. Trimming took 3 bases from V and 6 from J, leaving 13 bases between them. CDR3 loop: CASSPPVTADTQYF. The CDR3 DNA reads as TGTGCCAGCTCACCCCCCGTAACGGCTGATACGCAGTATTTT.

J is TRBJ2-1 and V is TRBV3-1; 7 bases agree with TRBD2. Germline CDR1 LGHDT, CDR2 YNNKEL (reference sequence). Trimming took 4 bases from V and 3 from J; bases not matched to a gene: 3. This CDR3 is 14 amino acids long. For the CDR3, the DNA is TGTGCCAGCAGCCGGTCGGGGGGCTACAATGAGCAGTTCTTC. It is translated as CASSRSGGYNEQFF.